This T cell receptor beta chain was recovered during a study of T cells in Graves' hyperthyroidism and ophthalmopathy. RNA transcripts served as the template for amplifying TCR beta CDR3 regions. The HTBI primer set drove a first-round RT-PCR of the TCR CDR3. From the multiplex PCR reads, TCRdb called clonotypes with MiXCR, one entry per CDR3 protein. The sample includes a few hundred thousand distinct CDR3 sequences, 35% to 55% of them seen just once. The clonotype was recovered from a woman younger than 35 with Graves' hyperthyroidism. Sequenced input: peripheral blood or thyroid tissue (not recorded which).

CDR3 sequence (DNA): TGCAGCGCTAGACACAGTGATTTCTATGGCTACACCTTC. It is translated as CSARHSDFYGYTF. V is TRBV29-1 and J is TRBJ1-2; unclear D gene. The V gene lost 7 bases and the J gene lost 4 bases, with 16 bases spanning the gap. Germline V gives CDR1 SQVTM, CDR2 ANQGSEA. This CDR3 region has 13 residues. Supplemented by reference TRBV29-1 and TRBJ1-2, the full variable domain reads SAVISQKPSRDICQRGTSLTIQCQVDSQVTMMFWYRQQPGQSLTLIATANQGSEATYESGFVIDKFPISRPNLTFSTLTVSNMSPEDSSIYLCSARHSDFYGYTFGSGTRLTVV.